This entry concerns a single T cell receptor beta chain. Its antigen is unidentified. The entry originates in a study of CD8+CD57+ T cells in acquired aplastic anemia. Across the study: The DNA of sorted CD4+ and CD8+ cells averaged 3.2 ug. Healthy-donor CD4+ cells averaged roughly 11 million reads.

Researchers used genomic DNA as the template to profile TCR beta VDJ and CDR3. TCRdb re-analysed the reads in MiXCR, keeping a single row per CDR3 protein. The data show 100,000 to 150,000 distinct CDR3 sequences, about 48% seen once. General study findings and limits: Patients and controls turned out to have twenty-nine CD8+ CDR3 sequences in common. Patients were compared with controls for CD8+ Simpson's diversity, and no significant difference emerged.

The material sequenced was sorted CD4+, CD8+, or CD8+CD57+ T cells (not recorded which) from PBMCs. The receptor was derived from a human donor in good health, serving as a control.

The CDR3 sequence: CATSDLSSEAFF. The CDR3 DNA sequence: TGTGCCACCAGTGATTTGAGCAGCGAAGCTTTCTTT. The chain joins TRBV24-1 to TRBJ1-1, with D unclear. From germline, CDR1 is KGHDR and CDR2 SFDVKD. V dropped 0 bases and J dropped 8 bases, with 6 bases sitting between them. This CDR3 region has 12 residues.